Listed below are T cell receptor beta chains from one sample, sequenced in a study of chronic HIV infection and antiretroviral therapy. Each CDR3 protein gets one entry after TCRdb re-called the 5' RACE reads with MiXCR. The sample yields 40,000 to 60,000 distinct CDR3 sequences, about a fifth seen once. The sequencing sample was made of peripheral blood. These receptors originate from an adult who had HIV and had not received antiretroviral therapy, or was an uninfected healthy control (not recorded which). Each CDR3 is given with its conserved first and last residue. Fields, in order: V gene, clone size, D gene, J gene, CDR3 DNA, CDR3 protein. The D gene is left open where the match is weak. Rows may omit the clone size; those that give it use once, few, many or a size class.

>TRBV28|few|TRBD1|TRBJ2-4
TGTGCCAGCAGTCCGGGACAGAAAAACATTCAGTACTTC
CASSPGQKNIQYF
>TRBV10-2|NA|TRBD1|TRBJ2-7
TGCGCCAGCAGTGAGCCGAGGACAGGGATCCACGAGCAGTACTTC
CASSEPRTGIHEQYF
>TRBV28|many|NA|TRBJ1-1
TGTGCCAGCAGCTTACAGCATAGGAACACTGAAGCTTTCTTT
CASSLQHRNTEAFF
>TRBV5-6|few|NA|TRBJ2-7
TGTGCCAGCAGCTTGTTTGGCAGATACGAGCAGTACTTC
CASSLFGRYEQYF
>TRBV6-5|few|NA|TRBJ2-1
TGTGCCAGCAGTTTTCACATTTACAATGAGCAGTTCTTC
CASSFHIYNEQFF
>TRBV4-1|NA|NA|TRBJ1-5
TGCGCCAGCAGCCAACCGACCGGATCGAGCAATCAGCCCCAGCATTTT
CASSQPTGSSNQPQHF
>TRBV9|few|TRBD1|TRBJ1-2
TGTGCCAGCAGCCCTTGGACAGGGGACTATGGCTACACCTTC
CASSPWTGDYGYTF
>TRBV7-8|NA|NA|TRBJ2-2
TGTGCCAGCCCCCGACCGACCGGGGAGCTGTTTTTT
CASPRPTGELFF
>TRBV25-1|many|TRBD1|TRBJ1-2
TGTGCCAGCAGTGCGGGGACAGGATATGGCTACACCTTC
CASSAGTGYGYTF
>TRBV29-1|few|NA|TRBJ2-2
TGCAGCGTTGAACCCAGCGGGAACACCGGGGAGCTGTTTTTT
CSVEPSGNTGELFF
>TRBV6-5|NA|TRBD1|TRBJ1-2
TGTGCCAGCAGTCCCTCCCGTTTGGGACAGGGGGCCTCTAACTATGGCTACACCTTC
CASSPSRLGQGASNYGYTF
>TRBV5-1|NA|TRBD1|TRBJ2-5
TGCGCCAGCAGCACTGGGGACAGAAAGGGGGAGACCCAGTACTTC
CASSTGDRKGETQYF
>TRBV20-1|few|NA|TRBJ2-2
TGCAGTGCCGGGGAAGGGGACCACACCGGGGAGCTGTTTTTT
CSAGEGDHTGELFF
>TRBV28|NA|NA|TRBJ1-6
TGTGCCAGCAGTTCCCCCGGGGATAATTCACCCCTCCACTTT
CASSSPGDNSPLHF
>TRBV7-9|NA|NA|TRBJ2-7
TGTGCCAGCAGCTTAAGCTTCGACAGAGGAGCCTACGAGCAGTACTTC
CASSLSFDRGAYEQYF
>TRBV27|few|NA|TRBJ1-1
TGTGCCAGCAGCAGATCCTCCACTGAAGCTTTCTTT
CASSRSSTEAFF
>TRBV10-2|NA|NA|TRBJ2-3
TGCGCCAGCACTTCTGAGATGGGTACGCAGTATTTT
CASTSEMGTQYF
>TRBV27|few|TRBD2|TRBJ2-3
TGTGCCAGCAGGACGCGGGGGGCTAGCACAGATACGCAGTATTTT
CASRTRGASTDTQYF
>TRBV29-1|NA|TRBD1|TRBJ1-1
TGCAGCGCCTCCCCGGGACAGGGGGGGACTGAAGCTTTCTTT
CSASPGQGGTEAFF
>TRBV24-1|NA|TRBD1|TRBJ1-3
TGTGCCACCAGTGGGGACAGTGGAAACACCATATATTTT
CATSGDSGNTIYF
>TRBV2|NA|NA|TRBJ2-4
TGTGCCAGCAGTGTGGACTCCCTTAGAAACATTCAGTACTTC
CASSVDSLRNIQYF
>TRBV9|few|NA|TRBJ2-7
TGTGCCAGCAGCCTTGGGTCGGGGGCGCGGAACGAGCAGTACTTC
CASSLGSGARNEQYF
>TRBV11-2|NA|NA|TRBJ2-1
TGTGCCAGCAGCTTAGATCCCTCCGGCGAGCAGTTCTTC
CASSLDPSGEQFF
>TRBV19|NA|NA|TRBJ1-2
TGTGCCAGTAGTCGGCCGGACAGTCGCCCTTTACTCTATGGCTACACCTTC
CASSRPDSRPLLYGYTF
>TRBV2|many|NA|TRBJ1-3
TGTGCCAGCAGCACCCCGCCAGGCTCTGGAAACACCATATATTTT
CASSTPPGSGNTIYF
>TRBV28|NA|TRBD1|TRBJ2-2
TGTGCCAGCAGTTTACTCCGGGACAGGAAGGGGAACACCGGGGAGCTGTTTTTT
CASSLLRDRKGNTGELFF
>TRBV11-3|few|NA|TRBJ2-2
TGTGCCAGCAGCCCCGACAGGCCGAACACCGGGGAGCTGTTTTTT
CASSPDRPNTGELFF
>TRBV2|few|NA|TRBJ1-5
TGTGCCAGCCTTACAGCGGGTGGTCAGCCCCAGCATTTT
CASLTAGGQPQHF
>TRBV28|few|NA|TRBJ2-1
TGTGCCAGCAGTTATTATGGGGCCGATGGGCAGTTCTTC
CASSYYGADGQFF
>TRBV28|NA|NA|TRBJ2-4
TGTGCCAGCAGCTGGAGTATAGCCAAAAACATTCAGTACTTC
CASSWSIAKNIQYF
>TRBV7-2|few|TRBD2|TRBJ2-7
TGTGCCAGCAGCTTAGATGGCGGGAGGGCTGCCTACGAGCAGTACTTC
CASSLDGGRAAYEQYF
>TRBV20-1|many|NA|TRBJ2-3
TGCAGCCCGGGCCCTGGGTGGGGGGGCCTTACGCAGTATTTT
CSPGPGWGGLTQYF
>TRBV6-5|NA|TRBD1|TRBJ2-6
TGTGCCAGCACCTTGATCCTCCCGGGACAGGGGTCTGGGGCCAACGTCCTGACTTTC
CASTLILPGQGSGANVLTF
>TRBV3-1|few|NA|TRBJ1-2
TGTGCCAGCAGCCCTGGGAGGCTTAACTATGGCTACACCTTC
CASSPGRLNYGYTF
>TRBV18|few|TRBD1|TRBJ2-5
TGTGCCAGCTCACTGTACCCCGGGACAGGTTACCAAGAGACCCAGTACTTC
CASSLYPGTGYQETQYF
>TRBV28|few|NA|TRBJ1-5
TGTGCCAGCCGTCCTGGCTTTAGCAATCAGCCCCAGCATTTT
CASRPGFSNQPQHF
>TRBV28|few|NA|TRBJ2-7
TGTGCCAGCAGAGCTATAAGCGCTGACTCCTACGAGCAGTACTTC
CASRAISADSYEQYF
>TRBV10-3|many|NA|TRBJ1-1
TGTGCCATCCCCGATATAGGGAACACTGAAGCTTTCTTT
CAIPDIGNTEAFF
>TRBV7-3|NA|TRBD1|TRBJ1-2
TGTGCCAGCAGCACTAATCCGGGACAGGGTTCGTACACCTTC
CASSTNPGQGSYTF
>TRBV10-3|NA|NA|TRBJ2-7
TGTGCCATCGGGGGGCGAGACAGGTCCGACGAGCAGTACTTC
CAIGGRDRSDEQYF
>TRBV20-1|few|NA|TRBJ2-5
TGCAGTGCTAGGCTTTGGGAATCTACGACGAAGACCCAGTACTTC
CSARLWESTTKTQYF
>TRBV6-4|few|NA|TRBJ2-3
TGTGCCAGCAGTGACGCCGAAACAGGGTCAGCAGATACGCAGTATTTT
CASSDAETGSADTQYF
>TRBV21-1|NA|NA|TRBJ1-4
TGTGCCAGCAGCAAAAGGGCTGATGAAAAACTGTTTTTT
CASSKRADEKLFF
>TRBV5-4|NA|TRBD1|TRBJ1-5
TGTGCCAGCAGCGCGGGGACAGGCAATCAGCCCCAGCATTTT
CASSAGTGNQPQHF
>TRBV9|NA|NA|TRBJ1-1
TGTGCCAGCAGCGTAGTGACAGGGAACACTGAAGCTTTCTTT
CASSVVTGNTEAFF
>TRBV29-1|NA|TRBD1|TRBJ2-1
TGCAGCGTTGCTAAAGGACAGGGGCCGTACAATGAGCAGTTCTTC
CSVAKGQGPYNEQFF
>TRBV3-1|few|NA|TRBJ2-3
TGTGCCAGCAGCCTCCGTGGAGTTTCAGATACGCAGTATTTT
CASSLRGVSDTQYF
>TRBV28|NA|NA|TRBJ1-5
TGTGCCAGCAACACAGGGTCCTTTAGCAATCAGCCCCAGCATTTT
CASNTGSFSNQPQHF
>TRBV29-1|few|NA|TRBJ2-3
TGCAGCGTTGAAGACCCCAGGCAGGATACGCAGTATTTT
CSVEDPRQDTQYF
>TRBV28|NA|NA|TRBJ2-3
TGTGCCAGCAGCCCCGCCTCCACAGATACGCAGTATTTT
CASSPASTDTQYF
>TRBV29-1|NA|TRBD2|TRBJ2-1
TGCAGCGTTGATTTTAGCGGGATGAGTGAGCAGTTCTTC
CSVDFSGMSEQFF
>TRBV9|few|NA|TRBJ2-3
TGTGCCAGCAGCTTACTACTTACAGATACGCAGTATTTT
CASSLLLTDTQYF
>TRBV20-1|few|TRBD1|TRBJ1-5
TGCAGTGCCCCCCTCGGGACAGGGGGCCGTCAGCCCCAGCATTTT
CSAPLGTGGRQPQHF
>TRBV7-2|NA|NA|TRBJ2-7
TGTGCCAGCAGCTCCCGTGTCTCCTACGAGCAGTACTTC
CASSSRVSYEQYF
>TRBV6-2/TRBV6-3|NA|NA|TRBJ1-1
TGTGCCAGCAGGTTGGACGGGAACACTGAAGCTCTCTTT
CASRLDGNTEALF